The clone carrying this T cell receptor beta chain was recorded once. The data are from a study of blood T cell repertoires in COVID-19. Study-wide background: Spain, Italy and the United States supplied samples that represented acute and convalescent COVID-19. PBMCs, B-cell-depleted T cells, or T cells provided the cDNA or gDNA that made up the material.

Seattle cases were enrolled at active infection and followed longitudinally. V lost 6 bases and J lost 3, with 18 bases in between. Germline V gene data show CDR1 as MDHEN and CDR2 as SYDVKM. CDR3 size: 16 residues. As handled by the study authors: Reference gene primers were amplified, and this amplification served to estimate nucleated cell counts. Clones were sequenced by immunoSEQ multiplex PCR, and TCRdb holds only the in-frame ones, with some missing. V and J calls plus clone size are reproduced from that table; the DNA served to infer D and trimming. The sample contains 150,000 or so clones, around 88% of which appear only once.

The origin of this receptor is a man in his 60s with COVID-19, enrolled during active disease. The rearrangement links TRBV28 to TRBJ2-1; unclear D gene. The sequencing input was peripheral blood. CDR3 DNA: TGTGCCAGCAGCGCCATAGAGCCCAGGCGCTACAATGAGCAGTTCTTC. This translates into CASSAIEPRRYNEQFF.